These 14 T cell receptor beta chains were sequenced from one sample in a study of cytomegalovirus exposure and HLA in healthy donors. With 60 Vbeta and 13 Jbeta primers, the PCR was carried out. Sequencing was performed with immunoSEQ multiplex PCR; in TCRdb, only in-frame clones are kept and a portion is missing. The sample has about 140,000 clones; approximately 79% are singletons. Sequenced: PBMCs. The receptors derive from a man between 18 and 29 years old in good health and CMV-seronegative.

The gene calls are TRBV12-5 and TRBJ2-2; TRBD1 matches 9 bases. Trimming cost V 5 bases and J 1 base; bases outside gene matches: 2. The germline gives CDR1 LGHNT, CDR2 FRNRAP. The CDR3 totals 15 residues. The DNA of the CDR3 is TGTGCTAGTGGTCTGGGACAGGGGAACACCGGGGAGCTGTTTTTT. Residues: CASGLGQGNTGELFF.

The chain's CDR3 is CASSLNLYPGELFF. Written as DNA, the CDR3 is TGTGCCAGCAGCTTAAACTTGTATCCCGGGGAGCTGTTTTTT. The genes are TRBV11-2 and TRBJ2-2; D gene unclear. This CDR3 has 14 residues. Germline V gene data show CDR1 as SGHAT and CDR2 as FQNNGV. Between the trimmed V and J ends, which lost 2 bases and 6 bases, there was a span of 10 bases.

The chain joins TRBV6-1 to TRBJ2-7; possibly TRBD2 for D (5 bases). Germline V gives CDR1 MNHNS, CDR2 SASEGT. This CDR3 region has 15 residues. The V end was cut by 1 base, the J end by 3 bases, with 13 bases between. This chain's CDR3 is CASSEGQPGIYEQYF. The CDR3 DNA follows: TGTGCCAGCAGTGAAGGGCAACCGGGGATCTACGAGCAGTACTTC.

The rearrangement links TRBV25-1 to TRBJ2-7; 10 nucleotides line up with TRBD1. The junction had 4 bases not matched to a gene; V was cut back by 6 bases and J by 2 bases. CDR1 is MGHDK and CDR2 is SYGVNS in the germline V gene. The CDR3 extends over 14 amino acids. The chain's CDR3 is CASRAGTGAYEQYF. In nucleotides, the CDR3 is TGTGCCAGCAGAGCCGGGACAGGGGCCTACGAGCAGTACTTC.

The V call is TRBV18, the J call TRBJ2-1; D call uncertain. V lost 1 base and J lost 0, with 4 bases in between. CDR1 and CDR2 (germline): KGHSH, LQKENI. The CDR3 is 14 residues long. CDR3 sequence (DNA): TGTGCCAGCTCACCACAGCGCTCCTACAATGAGCAGTTCTTC. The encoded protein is CASSPQRSYNEQFF.

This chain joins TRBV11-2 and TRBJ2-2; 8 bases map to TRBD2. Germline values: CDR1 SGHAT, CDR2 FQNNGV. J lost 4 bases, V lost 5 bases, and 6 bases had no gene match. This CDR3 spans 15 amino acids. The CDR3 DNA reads TGTGCCAGCAGCGTGCGGGGGGATGTCACCGGGGAGCTGTTTTTT. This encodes CASSVRGDVTGELFF. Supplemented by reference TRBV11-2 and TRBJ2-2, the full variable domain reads EAGVAQSPRYKIIEKRQSVAFWCNPISGHATLYWYQQILGQGPKLLIQFQNNGVVDDSQLPKDRFSAERLKGVDSTLKIQPAKLEDSAVYLCASSVRGDVTGELFFGEGSRLTVL.

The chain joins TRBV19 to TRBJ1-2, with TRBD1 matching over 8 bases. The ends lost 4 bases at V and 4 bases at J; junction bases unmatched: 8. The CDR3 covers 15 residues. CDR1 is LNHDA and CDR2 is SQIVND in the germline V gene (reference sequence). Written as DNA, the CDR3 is TGTGCCAGTAGTAGGGCCGGGACAGGTCCCTATGGCTACACCTTC. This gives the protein CASSRAGTGPYGYTF. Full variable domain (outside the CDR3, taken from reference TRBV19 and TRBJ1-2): DGGITQSPKYLFRKEGQNVTLSCEQNLNHDAMYWYRQDPGQGLRLIYYSQIVNDFQKGDIAEGYSVSREKKESFPLTVTSAQKNPTAFYLCASSRAGTGPYGYTFGSGTRLTVV.

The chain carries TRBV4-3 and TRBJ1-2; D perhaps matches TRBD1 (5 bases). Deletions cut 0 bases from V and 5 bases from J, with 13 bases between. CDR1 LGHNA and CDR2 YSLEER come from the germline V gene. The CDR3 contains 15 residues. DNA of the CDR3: TGCGCCAGCAGCCAAGACAGCGGGGGAATGTATGGCTACACCTTC. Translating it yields CASSQDSGGMYGYTF.

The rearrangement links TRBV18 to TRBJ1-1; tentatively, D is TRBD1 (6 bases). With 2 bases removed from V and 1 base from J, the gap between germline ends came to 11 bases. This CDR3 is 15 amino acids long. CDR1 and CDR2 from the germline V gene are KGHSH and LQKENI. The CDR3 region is CASSPSAGANTEAFF. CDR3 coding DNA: TGTGCCAGCTCACCATCGGCAGGGGCGAACACTGAAGCTTTCTTT.

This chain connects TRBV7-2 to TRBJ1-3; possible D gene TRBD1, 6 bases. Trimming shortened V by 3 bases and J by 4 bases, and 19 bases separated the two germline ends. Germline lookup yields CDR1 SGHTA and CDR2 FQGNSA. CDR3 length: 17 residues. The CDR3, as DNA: TGTGCCAGCAGCTTCCGGGGGGGCAGTAACTTCGGAAACACCATATATTTT. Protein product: CASSFRGGSNFGNTIYF.

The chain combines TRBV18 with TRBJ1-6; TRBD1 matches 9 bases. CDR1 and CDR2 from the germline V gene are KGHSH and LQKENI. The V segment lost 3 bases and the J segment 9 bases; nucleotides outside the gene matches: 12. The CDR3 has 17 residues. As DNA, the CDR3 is TGTGCCAGCTCACCCCGGGACAGGGTCGTCGGGGCTTCACCCCTCCACTTT. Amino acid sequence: CASSPRDRVVGASPLHF.

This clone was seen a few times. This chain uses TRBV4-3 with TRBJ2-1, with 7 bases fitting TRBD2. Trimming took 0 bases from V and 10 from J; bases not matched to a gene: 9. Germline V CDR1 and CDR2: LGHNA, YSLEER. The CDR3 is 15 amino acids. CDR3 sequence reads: CASSQDLASGLEQFF. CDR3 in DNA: TGCGCCAGCAGCCAAGATTTGGCTAGCGGATTGGAGCAGTTCTTC.

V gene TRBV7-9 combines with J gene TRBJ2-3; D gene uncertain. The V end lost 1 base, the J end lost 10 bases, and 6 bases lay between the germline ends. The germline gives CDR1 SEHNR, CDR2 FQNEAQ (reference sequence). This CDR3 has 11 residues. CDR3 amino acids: CASSLGGAQYF. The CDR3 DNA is TGTGCCAGCAGCTTAGGAGGAGCGCAGTATTTT.

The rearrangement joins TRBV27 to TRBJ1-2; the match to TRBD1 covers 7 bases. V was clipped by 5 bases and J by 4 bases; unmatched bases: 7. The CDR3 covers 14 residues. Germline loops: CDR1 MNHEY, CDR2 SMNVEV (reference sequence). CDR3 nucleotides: TGTGCCAGCAGTCGAGGGACAGCCCCCTATGGCTACACCTTC. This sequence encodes CASSRGTAPYGYTF.